This T cell receptor (beta chain) stems from a study of blood T cell repertoires in COVID-19. Study context: Acute-phase and convalescent COVID-19 samples originated in the United States, Italy and Spain.

Authors' processing steps: From reference gene primer amplification, estimates of nucleated cell counts were derived. Only in-frame clones appear in the TCRdb table, and some are missing; sequencing was by immunoSEQ multiplex PCR. V, J and clone size reflect that table, while D and trimming were determined from the DNA. The sample includes around 36,000 clones, 75% to 90% of them seen just once. After removal of 6 bases from V and 5 bases from J, the junction contained 8 bases not matched to a gene. The CDR3 consists of 14 residues. CDR1 MNHEY and CDR2 SMNVEV come from the germline V gene (reference sequence). This clone was recorded once.

The sample taken for sequencing was peripheral blood. The clonotype comes from a human donor in a cohort sampled during active COVID-19. The chain uses TRBV27 and TRBJ2-7, with TRBD1 identical over 9 bases. CDR3 sequence: CASSYDRGVNEQYF. The DNA for the CDR3 is TGTGCCAGCAGCTACGACAGGGGGGTCAACGAGCAGTACTTC.